There are many counts of the clone carrying this T cell receptor beta chain. Its antigen is as yet unknown. Template material for amplifying TCR beta CDR3 regions consisted of RNA transcripts. An initial round of RT-PCR targeting the TCR CDR3 relied on the HTBI primer set. TCRdb re-called the multiplex PCR reads with MiXCR, one entry per CDR3 protein. The sample holds some 550,000 distinct CDR3 sequences; about a sixth are singletons and the top ten take roughly 3.5%. Per the germline V gene, CDR1 is GTSNPN and CDR2 is SVGIG (reference sequence). The CDR3 is made up of 14 amino acids. V was pared by 3 bases and J by 7 bases, with 16 bases between. The data belong to a study of T cells in Graves' hyperthyroidism and ophthalmopathy. Looking at the study overall: Initial diagnosis, before any treatment, was when peripheral blood was collected.

Study-level findings and limits: Stable hyperthyroidism was separated from ophthalmopathy by a model based on 13 V-J features.

The study left out patients who had uncontrolled infection, other autoimmune disease, pregnancy or lactation. Clinicians diagnosed patients from clinical symptoms, serum thyroxine and TRAb, thyroid ultrasound and orbital computed tomography. The receptor was isolated from a middle-aged woman with Graves' ophthalmopathy. Sequences were obtained from blood. This chain links TRBV30 with TRBJ2-1; D not certain. DNA of the CDR3: TGTGCCTGGAGCAAATACAATCTAGAGAATGAGCAGTTCTTC. It codes for CAWSKYNLENEQFF.